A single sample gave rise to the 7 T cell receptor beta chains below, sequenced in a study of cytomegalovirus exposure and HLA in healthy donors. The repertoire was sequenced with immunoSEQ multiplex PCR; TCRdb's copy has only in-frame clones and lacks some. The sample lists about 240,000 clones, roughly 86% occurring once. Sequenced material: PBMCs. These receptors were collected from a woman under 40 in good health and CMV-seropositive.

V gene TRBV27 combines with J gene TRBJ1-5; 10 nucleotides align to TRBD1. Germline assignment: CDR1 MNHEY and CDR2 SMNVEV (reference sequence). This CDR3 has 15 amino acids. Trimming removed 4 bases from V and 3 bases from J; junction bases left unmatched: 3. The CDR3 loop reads CASSSGTGVNQPQHF. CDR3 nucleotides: TGTGCCAGCAGTTCCGGGACAGGGGTCAATCAGCCCCAGCATTTT.

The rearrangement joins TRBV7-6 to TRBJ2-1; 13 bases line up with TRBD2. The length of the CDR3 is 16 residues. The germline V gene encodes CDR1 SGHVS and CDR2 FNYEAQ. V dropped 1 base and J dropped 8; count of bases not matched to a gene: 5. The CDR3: CASSLGGTSGIYEQFF. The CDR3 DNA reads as TGTGCCAGCAGCTTAGGGGGGACTAGCGGGATCTATGAGCAGTTCTTC.

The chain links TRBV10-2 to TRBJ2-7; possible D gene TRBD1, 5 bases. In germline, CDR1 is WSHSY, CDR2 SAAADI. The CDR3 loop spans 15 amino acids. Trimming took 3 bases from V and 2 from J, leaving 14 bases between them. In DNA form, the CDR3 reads TGCGCCAGCAGTGAAACAGACAGTATCGCCTACGAGCAGTACTTC. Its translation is CASSETDSIAYEQYF.

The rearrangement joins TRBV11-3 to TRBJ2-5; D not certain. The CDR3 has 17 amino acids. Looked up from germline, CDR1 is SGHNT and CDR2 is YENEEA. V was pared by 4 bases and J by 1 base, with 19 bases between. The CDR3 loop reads CASSYSWAPLLQETQYF. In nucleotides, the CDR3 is TGTGCCAGCAGCTACAGCTGGGCTCCACTTCTCCAAGAGACCCAGTACTTC.

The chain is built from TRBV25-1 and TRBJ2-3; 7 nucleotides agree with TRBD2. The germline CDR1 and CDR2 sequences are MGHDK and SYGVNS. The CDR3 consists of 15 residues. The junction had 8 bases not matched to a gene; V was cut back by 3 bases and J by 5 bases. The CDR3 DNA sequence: TGTGCCAGCAGTGACCTCGCGGGAGTAAAAGATACGCAGTATTTT. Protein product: CASSDLAGVKDTQYF.

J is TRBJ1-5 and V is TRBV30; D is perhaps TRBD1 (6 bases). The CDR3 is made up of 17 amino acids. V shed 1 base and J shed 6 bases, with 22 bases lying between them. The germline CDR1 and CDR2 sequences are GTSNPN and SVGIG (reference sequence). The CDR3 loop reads CAWSDVQGRTTGQPQHF. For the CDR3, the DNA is TGTGCCTGGAGTGACGTACAGGGCCGGACGACGGGTCAGCCCCAGCATTTT.

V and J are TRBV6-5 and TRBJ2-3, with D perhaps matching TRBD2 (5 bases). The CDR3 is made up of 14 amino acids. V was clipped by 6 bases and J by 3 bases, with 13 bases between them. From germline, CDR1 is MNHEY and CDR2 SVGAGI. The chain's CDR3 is CASSREVGTDTQYF. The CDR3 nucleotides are TGTGCCAGCAGCCGGGAAGTAGGTACAGATACGCAGTATTTT.